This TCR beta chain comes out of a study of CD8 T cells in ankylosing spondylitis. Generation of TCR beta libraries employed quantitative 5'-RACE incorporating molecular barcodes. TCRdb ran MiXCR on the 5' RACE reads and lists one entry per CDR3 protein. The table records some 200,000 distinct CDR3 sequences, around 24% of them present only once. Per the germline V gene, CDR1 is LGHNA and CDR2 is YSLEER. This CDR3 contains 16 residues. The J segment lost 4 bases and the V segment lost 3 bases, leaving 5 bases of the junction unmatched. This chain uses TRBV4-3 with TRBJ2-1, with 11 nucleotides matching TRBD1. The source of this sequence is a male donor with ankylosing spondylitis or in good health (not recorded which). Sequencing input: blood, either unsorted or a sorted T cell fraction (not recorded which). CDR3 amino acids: CASSQRGQGAYNEQFF. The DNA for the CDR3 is TGCGCCAGCAGCCAGAGAGGACAGGGGGCTTACAATGAGCAGTTCTTC.